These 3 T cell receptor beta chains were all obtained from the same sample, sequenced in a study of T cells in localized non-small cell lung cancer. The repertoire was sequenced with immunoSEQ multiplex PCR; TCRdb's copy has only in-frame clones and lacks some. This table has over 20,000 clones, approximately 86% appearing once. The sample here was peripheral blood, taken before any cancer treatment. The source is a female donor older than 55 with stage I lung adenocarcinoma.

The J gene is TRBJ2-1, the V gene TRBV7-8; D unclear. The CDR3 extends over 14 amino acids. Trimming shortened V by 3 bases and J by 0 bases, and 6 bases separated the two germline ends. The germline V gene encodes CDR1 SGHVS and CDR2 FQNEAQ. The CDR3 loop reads CASSFSSSYNEQFF. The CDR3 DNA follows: TGTGCCAGCAGCTTCTCGAGCTCCTACAATGAGCAGTTCTTC.

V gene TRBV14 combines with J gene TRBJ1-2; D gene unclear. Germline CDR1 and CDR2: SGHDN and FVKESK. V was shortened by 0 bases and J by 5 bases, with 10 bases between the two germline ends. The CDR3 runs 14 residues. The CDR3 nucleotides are TGTGCCAGCAGCCAAGAAACGGGGATATATGGCTACACCTTC. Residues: CASSQETGIYGYTF.

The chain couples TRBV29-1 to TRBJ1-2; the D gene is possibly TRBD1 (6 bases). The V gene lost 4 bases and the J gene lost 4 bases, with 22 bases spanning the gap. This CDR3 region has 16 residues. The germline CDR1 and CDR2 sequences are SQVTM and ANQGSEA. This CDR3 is CSVGPSDSSGFYGYTF. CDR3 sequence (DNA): TGCAGCGTTGGGCCTTCGGACAGTTCGGGTTTCTATGGCTACACCTTC.